These 6 T cell receptor beta chains came from one sample sequenced in a study of shared clonotypes between healthy human individuals. Some clones are missing from TCRdb's copy, which holds only in-frame ones; the method was immunoSEQ multiplex PCR. The repertoire includes 600,000 or so clones, 95% to 98% of them detected once, and 0.3% sits in the top ten. Positively selected for CCR7, the CD45RO-negative cells used as naive CD8 cells excluded terminally differentiated effector memory CD45RA+ cells. The sample consisted of naive CD8+ T cells sorted from blood. The receptors derive from a man under 40 in good health.

The J gene is TRBJ2-7, the V gene TRBV28, with no clear D. CDR1 and CDR2 from the germline V gene are MDHEN and SYDVKM. This CDR3 is built from 13 residues. The ends were cut back, 1 base at V and 7 bases at J, with 11 bases in the middle. This chain's CDR3 is CASSLLASQEQYF. The CDR3 bases are TGTGCCAGCAGTTTATTGGCCAGTCAGGAGCAGTACTTC.

The rearrangement joins TRBV9 to TRBJ2-3; maybe TRBD2 (5 bases). Germline-derived CDR1 and CDR2 are SGDLS and YYNGEE. Trimming removed 0 bases at V and 4 bases at J, with 18 bases between. The CDR3 consists of 17 residues. The CDR3 DNA is TGTGCCAGCAGCGTAGATGGGGTGGGAGTGGTGTCAGATACGCAGTATTTT. This encodes CASSVDGVGVVSDTQYF.

On this clone itself: Additional DNA sequences in this sample encode the identical CDR3. The chain couples TRBV27 to TRBJ2-7; possibly TRBD1 for D (6 bases). In germline, CDR1 is MNHEY, CDR2 SMNVEV (reference sequence). V was shortened by 2 bases and J by 6 bases, with 8 bases between the two germline ends. The CDR3 is 12 residues long. The chain's CDR3 is CASSLTRGEQYF. CDR3 nucleotides: TGTGCCAGCAGTTTAACCAGGGGCGAGCAGTACTTC.

The V gene is TRBV7-9, the J gene TRBJ2-7; D is unresolved. V shed 7 bases and J shed 0 bases, with 7 bases lying between them. The CDR3 loop spans 12 amino acids. In germline, CDR1 is SEHNR, CDR2 FQNEAQ (reference sequence). This CDR3 reads CASTSSSYEQYF. For the CDR3, the DNA is TGTGCCAGCACTTCTTCCTCCTACGAGCAGTACTTC.

This clone was counted once. The gene calls are TRBV7-8 and TRBJ2-1, with D perhaps being TRBD1 or TRBD2 (5 bases each). CDR1 is SGHVS, CDR2 FQNEAQ, per germline. The CDR3 sequence is 14 residues long. V gave up 5 bases and J gave up 4 bases, with 12 bases separating them. The CDR3 loop is CASSPGTLYNEQFF. For the CDR3, the DNA is TGTGCCAGCAGCCCCGGGACCCTATACAATGAGCAGTTCTTC.

V gene TRBV29-1 combines with J gene TRBJ2-7, with 9 bases lining up with TRBD2. Looked up from germline, CDR1 is SQVTM and CDR2 is ANQGSEA. This CDR3 has 13 amino acids. Losses at the gene ends were 6 bases for V and 0 bases for J; bases not matched to a gene: 3. CDR3 loop: CSVEREDSYEQYF. The CDR3 DNA reads as TGCAGCGTGGAGCGGGAGGACTCCTACGAGCAGTACTTC.